Listed below are T cell receptor beta chains from one sample, sequenced in a study of cytomegalovirus exposure and HLA in healthy donors. Here immunoSEQ multiplex PCR was the method, and the copy in TCRdb shows in-frame clones only, minus some. Of tens of thousands of clones listed, less than 85% are singletons. The sequenced sample consisted of PBMCs. The receptors come from a woman aged 50 to 60 in good health and CMV-seronegative. CDR3s include the opening cysteine and the closing phenylalanine or tryptophan. The D gene is left open where the match is weak. Clone size, where shown, is once, few, many, or a class for clones that have expanded.

len	v_gene	j_gene	d_gene	abundance	CDR3nt	CDR3aa
15	TRBV4-1	TRBJ2-1	.	.	TGCGCCAGCGACACGACCGGCAGCTCCTACAATGAGCAGTTCTTC	CASDTTGSSYNEQFF
14	TRBV6-1	TRBJ2-7	TRBD2	.	TGTGCCAGCAGCGGGACTAGTTCGTACTACGAGCAGTACTTC	CASSGTSSYYEQYF
15	TRBV18	TRBJ2-1	.	once	TGTGCCAGCTCACAGAGGGATACTTCCTACAATGAGCAGTTCTTC	CASSQRDTSYNEQFF
15	TRBV5-1	TRBJ2-5	.	.	TGCGCCAGCAGCTTTTTGACAGGCCTCCAAGAGACCCAGTACTTC	CASSFLTGLQETQYF
15	TRBV9	TRBJ1-2	.	.	TGTGCCAGCAGCCCGACCGGGCTGGGAGACTATGGCTACACCTTC	CASSPTGLGDYGYTF
13	TRBV5-1	TRBJ2-7	TRBD1	.	TGCGCCAGCAGCAAGCGACAGGGCTACGAGCAGTACTTC	CASSKRQGYEQYF
16	TRBV19	TRBJ1-5	.	.	TGTGCCAGTAGTATACTTCCAGGACAGTCCCATCAGCCCCAGCATTTT	CASSILPGQSHQPQHF
16	TRBV18	TRBJ1-2	TRBD1	once	TGTGCCAGCTCACCTCCCGGGACAGGGGCTAACTATGGCTACACCTTC	CASSPPGTGANYGYTF
15	TRBV6-4	TRBJ2-1	TRBD2	.	TGTGCCAGCAGTGACGGGACTAGCAGTTCCAATGAGCAGTTCTTC	CASSDGTSSSNEQFF
16	TRBV19	TRBJ2-7	.	medium-sized	TGTGCCAGTAGTATCTCAAGTTCTAGCGCCTCCTACGAGCAGTACTTC	CASSISSSSASYEQYF
18	TRBV28	TRBJ2-1	TRBD2	.	TGTGCCAGCAGTTTATATAGCGGGATTAGTCGGTCCTACAATGAGCAGTTCTTC	CASSLYSGISRSYNEQFF
14	TRBV6-5	TRBJ2-3	.	.	TGTGCCAGCAGTCTACGGGGGACCACAGATACGCAGTATTTT	CASSLRGTTDTQYF
15	TRBV6-1	TRBJ2-1	TRBD2	.	TGTGCCAGCAGTGAGACTAGCGGCTCCTACAATGAGCAGTTCTTC	CASSETSGSYNEQFF
13	TRBV7-2	TRBJ2-3	TRBD1	.	TGTGCCAGCAGCTTAGGGACGACAGGGACGCAGTATTTT	CASSLGTTGTQYF
15	TRBV7-6	TRBJ1-1	TRBD1	.	TGTGCCAGCAGCGAGGGACAGGGGAGTAACACTGAAGCTTTCTTT	CASSEGQGSNTEAFF
14	TRBV6-1	TRBJ2-7	.	.	TGTGCCAGCAGTGATCGCCCGTATAGGGGCGAGCAGTACTTC	CASSDRPYRGEQYF
14	TRBV6-5	TRBJ1-3	.	few	TGTGCCAGCAGGCCCGACAGAGTCGGAAACACCATATATTTT	CASRPDRVGNTIYF
15	TRBV19	TRBJ1-5	.	.	TGTGCCACCGCCGTTGGTCCAGGGGTGGATCAGCCCCAGCATTTT	CATAVGPGVDQPQHF
15	TRBV9	TRBJ2-7	TRBD1	.	TGTGCCAGCAGCGTAGTATCCAGGACAGGGGCCGAGCAGTACTTC	CASSVVSRTGAEQYF
12	TRBV14	TRBJ1-2	.	.	TGTGCCAGCAGCCCGGACACCTATGGCTACACCTTC	CASSPDTYGYTF
13	TRBV2	TRBJ2-5	.	.	TGTGCCAGCAGTGGAGGGGGTGAGGAGACCCAGTACTTC	CASSGGGEETQYF
12	TRBV7-3	TRBJ1-1	.	few	TGTGCCAGCAGCTCCCCAGGGGAAAAGGCTTTCTTT	CASSSPGEKAFF
17	TRBV7-9	TRBJ1-3	.	.	TGTGCCAGCAGCTTAGCAGTTTCCGGACAGTCTGGAAACACCATATATTTT	CASSLAVSGQSGNTIYF
16	TRBV7-9	TRBJ2-5	.	.	TGTGCCAGCAGCTTAGGGTCCAGCGGGCTGGCGGAGACCCAGTACTTC	CASSLGSSGLAETQYF
14	TRBV5-1	TRBJ1-1	TRBD1	.	TGCGCCAGCAGCTTGGGGACAGGGCCCTATGAAGCTTTCTTT	CASSLGTGPYEAFF
13	TRBV29-1	TRBJ1-2	.	.	TGCAGCGCTCCCGAGCCCTCTAACTATGGCTACACCTTC	CSAPEPSNYGYTF
14	TRBV6-5	TRBJ1-1	.	.	TGTGCCAGCAGTTACTCGGGCTTGAACACTGAAGCTTTCTTT	CASSYSGLNTEAFF
14	TRBV5-4	TRBJ1-4	.	.	TGTGCCAGCAGCTCCGCAGGGTTGGGTGAAAAACTGTTTTTT	CASSSAGLGEKLFF
16	TRBV6-5	TRBJ1-1	.	.	TGTGCCAGCAGTTACCCTCCGGGACATACGAACACTGAAGCTTTCTTT	CASSYPPGHTNTEAFF
14	TRBV10-2	TRBJ2-5	.	.	TGCGCCAGCAGGGTGAGGGGAGGCCAAGAGACCCAGTACTTC	CASRVRGGQETQYF
19	TRBV21-1	TRBJ1-5	.	few	TGTGCCAGCAGCAAAGGGGCCCCTGAGAACCCAGGGGGTCATCAGCCCCAGCATTTT	CASSKGAPENPGGHQPQHF
14	TRBV6-1	TRBJ2-2	TRBD1	.	TGTGCCAGCAGCTCGGGACAGGCGGCCGGGGAGCTGTTTTTT	CASSSGQAAGELFF